This T cell receptor beta chain is from a study of blood T cells in healthy people across ages. A sample-barcoded 5' primer and a J-beta primer mix were used in a second PCR of about 6 to 11 cycles. Via MiXCR, TCRdb re-called the 5' RACE reads, giving one row per CDR3 protein. The sample yields more than 800,000 distinct CDR3 sequences, over 35% seen once. Unmatched junction bases numbered 7, after V lost 4 bases and J lost 3 bases. The CDR3 is made up of 16 amino acids. The germline V gene encodes CDR1 SGHRS and CDR2 YFSETQ. The sample taken for sequencing was blood. This sequence was found in a woman aged 55-69 years in good health. The chain couples TRBV5-1 to TRBJ2-1; 10 positions agree with TRBD1. In DNA, the CDR3 is TGCGCCAGCAGCGCGCCCGGGACAGGGGACTACAATGAGCAGTTCTTC. Translating gives CASSAPGTGDYNEQFF.